This T cell receptor (beta chain) came from a study of blood T cell repertoires in COVID-19. Study background: The origin of the acute and convalescent COVID-19 samples was the United States, Italy and Spain. Sample material is recorded as cDNA or gDNA derived from T cells, B-cell-depleted T cells, or PBMCs.

CDR3 length: 12 amino acids. Trimming at V came to 6 bases and at J to 4 bases, leaving 2 bases not matched to a gene. Germline V gene lookup returns CDR1 MNHEY and CDR2 SVGAGI. In the source study's methods: Nucleated cell counts were estimated from reference gene primer amplification. The method was immunoSEQ multiplex PCR; TCRdb's version includes in-frame clones alone and lacks a portion of them. The D gene and trimming were derived from the DNA, and the V and J assignments and clone size from that table. This sample yields hundreds of thousands of clones, of which roughly 86% are seen a single time; approximately 1.8% belongs to the top ten.

Material for sequencing was PBMCs or T cells enriched from blood (not recorded which). The source is a man aged 40-49 years in a cohort exposed to, infected with or recovered from COVID-19 (not recorded which). The chain has TRBV6-5 and TRBJ1-2; 7 bases are a match to TRBD1. The chain's CDR3 is CASRSGGYGYTF. The CDR3 DNA reads TGTGCCAGCAGATCAGGGGGCTATGGCTACACCTTC.